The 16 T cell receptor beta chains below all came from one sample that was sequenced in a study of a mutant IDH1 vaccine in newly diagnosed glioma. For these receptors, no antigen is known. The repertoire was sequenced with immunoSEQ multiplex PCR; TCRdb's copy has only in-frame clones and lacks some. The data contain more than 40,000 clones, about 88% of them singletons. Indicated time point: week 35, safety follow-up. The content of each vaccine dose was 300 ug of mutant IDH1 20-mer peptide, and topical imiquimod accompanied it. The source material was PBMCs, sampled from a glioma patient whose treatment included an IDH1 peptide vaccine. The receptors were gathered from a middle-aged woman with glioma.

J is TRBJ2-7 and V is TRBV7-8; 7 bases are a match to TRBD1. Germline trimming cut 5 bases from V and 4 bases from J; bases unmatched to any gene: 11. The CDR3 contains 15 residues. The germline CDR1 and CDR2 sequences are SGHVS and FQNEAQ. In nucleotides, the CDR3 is TGTGCCAGCAGCCAAGAAACAGGGGTGACATACGAGCAGTACTTC. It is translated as CASSQETGVTYEQYF.

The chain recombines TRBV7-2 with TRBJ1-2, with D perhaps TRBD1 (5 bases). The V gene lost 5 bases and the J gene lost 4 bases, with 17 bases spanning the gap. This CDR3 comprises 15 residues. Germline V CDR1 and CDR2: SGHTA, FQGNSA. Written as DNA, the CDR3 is TGTGCCAGCAGCCCAGAGGGGCCTACGTCCTATGGCTACACCTTC. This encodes CASSPEGPTSYGYTF. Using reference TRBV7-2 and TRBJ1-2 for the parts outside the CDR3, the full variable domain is GAGVSQSPSNKVTEKGKDVELRCDPISGHTALYWYRQSLGQGLEFLIYFQGNSAPDKSGLPSDRFSAERTGGSVSTLTIQRTQQEDSAVYLCASSPEGPTSYGYTFGSGTRLTVV.

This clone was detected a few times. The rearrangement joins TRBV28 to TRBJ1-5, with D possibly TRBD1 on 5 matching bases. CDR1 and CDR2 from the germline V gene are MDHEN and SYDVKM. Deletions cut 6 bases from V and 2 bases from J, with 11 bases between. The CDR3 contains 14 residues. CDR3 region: CASSRATGNQPQHF. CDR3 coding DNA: TGTGCCAGCAGCAGGGCTACGGGCAATCAGCCCCAGCATTTT.

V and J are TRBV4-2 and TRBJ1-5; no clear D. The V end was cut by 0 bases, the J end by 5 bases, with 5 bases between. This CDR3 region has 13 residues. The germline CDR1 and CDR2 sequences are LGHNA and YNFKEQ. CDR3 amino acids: CASSQDQHQPQHF. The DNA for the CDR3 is TGTGCCAGCAGCCAAGATCAACATCAGCCCCAGCATTTT.

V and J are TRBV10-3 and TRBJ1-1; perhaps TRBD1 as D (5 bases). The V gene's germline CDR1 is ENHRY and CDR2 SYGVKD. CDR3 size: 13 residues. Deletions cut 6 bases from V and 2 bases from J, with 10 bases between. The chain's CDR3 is CAIRQDYNTEAFF. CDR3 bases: TGTGCCATCAGACAGGACTATAACACTGAAGCTTTCTTT.

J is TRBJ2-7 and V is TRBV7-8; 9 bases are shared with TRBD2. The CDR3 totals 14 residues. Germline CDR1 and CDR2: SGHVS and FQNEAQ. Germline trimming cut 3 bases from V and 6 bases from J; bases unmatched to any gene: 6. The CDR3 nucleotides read TGTGCCAGCAGCTTTACGGGACTAGCTCGCGAGCAGTACTTC. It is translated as CASSFTGLAREQYF.

This CDR3 reads CASSDGKSSYNEQFF. CDR3 DNA: TGTGCCAGCAGCGACGGAAAAAGCTCCTACAATGAGCAGTTCTTC. This chain links TRBV5-4 with TRBJ2-1; D is unresolved. Germline V gives CDR1 SGHNT, CDR2 YYREEE (reference sequence). The V end lost 4 bases, the J end lost 0 bases, and 11 bases lay between the germline ends. The CDR3 runs 15 residues. The full variable domain, rest sourced from reference TRBV5-4 and TRBJ2-1, is ETGVTQSPTHLIKTRGQQVTLRCSSQSGHNTVSWYQQALGQGPQFIFQYYREEENGRGNFPPRFSGLQFPNYSSELNVNALELDDSALYLCASSDGKSSYNEQFFGPGTRLTVL.

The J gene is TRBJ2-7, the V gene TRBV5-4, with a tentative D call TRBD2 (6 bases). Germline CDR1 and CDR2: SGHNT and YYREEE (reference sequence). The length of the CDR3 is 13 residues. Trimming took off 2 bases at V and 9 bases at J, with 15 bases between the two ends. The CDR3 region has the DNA TGTGCCAGCAGCTTCCCCGGGAGAGATGGGCAGTACTTC. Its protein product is CASSFPGRDGQYF.

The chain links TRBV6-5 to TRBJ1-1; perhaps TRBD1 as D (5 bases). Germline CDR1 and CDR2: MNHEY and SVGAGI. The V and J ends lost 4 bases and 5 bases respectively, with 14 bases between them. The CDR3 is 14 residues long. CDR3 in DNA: TGTGCCAGCAGTTGGGACCGAAGAGGTACTGAAGCTTTCTTT. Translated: CASSWDRRGTEAFF.

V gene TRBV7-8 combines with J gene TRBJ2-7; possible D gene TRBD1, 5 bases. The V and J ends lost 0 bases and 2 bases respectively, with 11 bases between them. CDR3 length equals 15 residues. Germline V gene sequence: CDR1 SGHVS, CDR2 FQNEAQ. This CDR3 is CASSLAETETYEQYF. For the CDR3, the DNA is TGTGCCAGCAGCTTAGCAGAGACAGAAACCTACGAGCAGTACTTC.

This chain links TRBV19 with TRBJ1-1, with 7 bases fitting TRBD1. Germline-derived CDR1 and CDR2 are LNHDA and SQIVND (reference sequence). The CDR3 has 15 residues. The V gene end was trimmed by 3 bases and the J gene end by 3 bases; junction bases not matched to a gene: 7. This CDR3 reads CASSIRTGDDTEAFF. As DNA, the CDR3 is TGTGCCAGTAGTATCCGGACAGGTGATGACACTGAAGCTTTCTTT.

CDR3 protein: CASSRTSGGSYEQYF. In DNA form, the CDR3 reads TGTGCCAGCAGCCGGACTAGCGGGGGCTCCTACGAGCAGTACTTC. The chain couples TRBV7-6 to TRBJ2-7; 13 bases line up with TRBD2. The CDR3 is 15 amino acids. The germline V gene has CDR1 SGHVS and CDR2 FNYEAQ. The J segment lost 0 bases and the V segment lost 5 bases, leaving 1 base of the junction unmatched.

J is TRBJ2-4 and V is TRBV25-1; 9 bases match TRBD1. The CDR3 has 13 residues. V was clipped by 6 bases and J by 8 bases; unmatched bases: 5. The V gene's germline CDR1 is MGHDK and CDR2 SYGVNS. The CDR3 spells CASRDRGFDIQYF. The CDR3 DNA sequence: TGTGCCAGCAGAGACAGGGGGTTTGACATTCAGTACTTC.

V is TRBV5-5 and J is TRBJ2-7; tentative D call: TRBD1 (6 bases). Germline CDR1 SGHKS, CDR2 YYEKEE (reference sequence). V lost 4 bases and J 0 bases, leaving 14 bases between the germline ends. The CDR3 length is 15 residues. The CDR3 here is CASSRGQSASYEQYF. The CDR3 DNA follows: TGTGCCAGCAGCCGAGGACAGTCCGCCTCCTACGAGCAGTACTTC.

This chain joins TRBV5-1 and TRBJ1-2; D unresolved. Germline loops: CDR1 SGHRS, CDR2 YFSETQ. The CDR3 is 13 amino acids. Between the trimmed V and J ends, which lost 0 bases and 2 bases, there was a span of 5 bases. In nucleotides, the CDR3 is TGCGCCAGCAGCTTGGCACAGAACTATGGCTACACCTTC. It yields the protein CASSLAQNYGYTF. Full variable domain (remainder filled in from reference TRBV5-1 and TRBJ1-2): KAGVTQTPRYLIKTRGQQVTLSCSPISGHRSVSWYQQTPGQGLQFLFEYFSETQRNKGNFPGRFSGRQFSNSRSEMNVSTLELGDSALYLCASSLAQNYGYTFGSGTRLTVV.

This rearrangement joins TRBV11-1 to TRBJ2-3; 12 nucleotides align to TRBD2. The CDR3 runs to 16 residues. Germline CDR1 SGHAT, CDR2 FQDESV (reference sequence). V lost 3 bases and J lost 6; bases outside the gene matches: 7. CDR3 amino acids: CASSFGLAGLGDTQYF. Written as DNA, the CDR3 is TGTGCCAGCAGCTTCGGACTAGCGGGGCTTGGCGATACGCAGTATTTT.